This TCR beta chain comes out of a study of cytomegalovirus exposure and HLA in healthy donors. Turning to the study itself: Falling in the Caucasian-associated ancestry cluster were about four fifths of 398 genotyped donors.

With 60 Vbeta and 13 Jbeta primers, the PCR was carried out. Profiling relied on immunoSEQ multiplex PCR, and the TCRdb table lists in-frame clones only, not all of them. The sample records about 140,000 clones, around three fifths being singletons. Trimming at V came to 6 bases and at J to 9 bases, leaving 13 bases not matched to a gene. From germline, CDR1 is MNHEY and CDR2 SVGAGI. The CDR3 has 15 amino acids. This clone was recorded a few times. The chain recombines TRBV6-5 with TRBJ2-7; 11 bases line up with TRBD1. Sequencing input: PBMCs. This TCR derives from a male donor in good health and CMV-seronegative. The CDR3 loop reads CASRTPGQGGKGQYF. CDR3 nucleotides: TGTGCCAGCAGAACACCGGGACAGGGGGGAAAAGGGCAGTACTTC.